What follows are 32 T cell receptor beta chains derived from one specimen sequenced in a study of blood T cells in healthy people across ages. The authors ran a second PCR of roughly 6 to 11 cycles using a sample-barcoded 5' primer and a J-beta primer mix. TCRdb reprocessed the 5' RACE reads via MiXCR and lists one record per CDR3 protein. The sample has roughly 800,000 distinct CDR3 sequences, roughly 53% seen once. The specimen sequenced was blood. Receptors were obtained from an elderly man in good health.

This clonotype has more than one count but fewer than ten. The chain uses TRBV6-5 and TRBJ2-7, with a tentative D call TRBD2 (5 bases). CDR3 length: 15 amino acids. V was clipped by 2 bases and J by 0 bases, with 11 bases between them. The germline gives CDR1 MNHEY, CDR2 SVGAGI. The chain's CDR3 is CASSYGSKSSYEQYF. The CDR3, as DNA: TGTGCCAGCAGTTACGGGAGCAAAAGCTCCTACGAGCAGTACTTC.

The genes are TRBV5-1 and TRBJ2-1, with D possibly called TRBD1 or TRBD2 (5 bases each). This CDR3 spans 15 amino acids. Germline CDR1 is SGHRS and CDR2 is YFSETQ. V was shortened by 3 bases and J by 6 bases, with 16 bases between the two germline ends. The chain's CDR3 is CASSSQGAGVNEQFF. CDR3 nucleotide sequence: TGCGCCAGCAGCTCCCAGGGTGCCGGGGTCAATGAGCAGTTCTTC.

The CDR3 coding sequence is TGTGCCTGGAGTGGTGTCGGATTTAGCAATCAGCCCCAGCATTTT. Amino acid sequence: CAWSGVGFSNQPQHF. The V call is TRBV30, the J call TRBJ1-5, with D unresolved. CDR3 length: 15 amino acids. V lost 1 base and J lost 0, with 10 bases in between. CDR1 and CDR2 from the germline V gene are GTSNPN and SVGIG (reference sequence).

A few counts support this clonotype. The rearrangement links TRBV7-3 to TRBJ2-3, with 9 nucleotides matching TRBD2. Germline assignment: CDR1 SGHTA and CDR2 FQGTGA. V trimming: 5 bases; J trimming: 4 bases; junction bases outside the gene matches: 7. This CDR3 is built from 15 residues. The CDR3 sequence is CASSPGAGGADTQYF. CDR3 coding DNA: TGTGCCAGCAGCCCCGGTGCGGGAGGGGCAGATACGCAGTATTTT. Drawing the rest from reference TRBV7-3 and TRBJ2-3, the complete variable domain is GAGVSQTPSNKVTEKGKYVELRCDPISGHTALYWYRQSLGQGPEFLIYFQGTGAADDSGLPNDRFFAVRPEGSVSTLKIQRTERGDSAVYLCASSPGAGGADTQYFGPGTRLTVL.

The count of this clonotype is one. The rearrangement links TRBV6-2 or TRBV6-3 to TRBJ2-7, with D perhaps matching TRBD1 (6 bases). The CDR3 spans 14 residues. CDR1 is MNHEY, CDR2 SVGEGT, per germline. V lost 4 bases, J lost 2 bases, and 12 bases lay in between. The CDR3 region has the DNA TGTGCCAGCAGTTCGGACAGACCAACCTACGAGCAGTACTTC. It translates to CASSSDRPTYEQYF.

V and J are TRBV5-6 and TRBJ2-3; tentatively, D is TRBD2 (5 bases). This CDR3 contains 14 residues. Trimming removed 3 bases at V and 3 bases at J, with 11 bases between. The germline V gene has CDR1 SGHDT and CDR2 YYEEEE. CDR3 residues: CASSYVARTDTQYF. CDR3 DNA sequence: TGTGCCAGCAGCTACGTAGCGAGAACAGATACGCAGTATTTT.

This sequence joins TRBV11-2 and TRBJ2-4; D is possibly TRBD1 (6 bases). V lost 1 base and J lost 6, with 13 bases in between. This CDR3 region has 15 residues. Per germline, CDR1 SGHAT and CDR2 FQNNGV. The chain's CDR3 is CASSLVSGALNIQYF. For the CDR3, the DNA is TGTGCCAGCAGCTTAGTTTCAGGGGCGCTAAACATTCAGTACTTC.

This sequence joins TRBV29-1 and TRBJ1-5; possible D gene TRBD1, 5 bases. Trimming removed 6 bases from V and 6 bases from J, with 15 bases in between. This CDR3 spans 13 amino acids. Germline lookup yields CDR1 SQVTM and CDR2 ANQGSEA. CDR3 sequence (DNA): TGCAGCGTCGATCATGGGGGGGGTCAGCCCCAGCATTTT. The encoded protein is CSVDHGGGQPQHF. Full variable domain (missing parts from reference TRBV29-1 and TRBJ1-5): SAVISQKPSRDICQRGTSLTIQCQVDSQVTMMFWYRQQPGQSLTLIATANQGSEATYESGFVIDKFPISRPNLTFSTLTVSNMSPEDSSIYLCSVDHGGGQPQHFGDGTRLSIL.

This clonotype was counted a single time. The rearrangement joins TRBV24-1 to TRBJ2-1; possible D gene TRBD1, 7 bases. CDR1 KGHDR and CDR2 SFDVKD come from the germline V gene. The V and J ends lost 3 bases and 3 bases respectively, with 26 bases between them. CDR3 length equals 20 residues. The CDR3 DNA reads as TGTGCCACCAGTGATCCCGGGACAGACCCCTCTAGCGAGAGCTACAATGAGCAGTTCTTC. It codes for CATSDPGTDPSSESYNEQFF.

This chain links TRBV6-6 with TRBJ2-1, with TRBD2 identical over 9 bases. This CDR3 region has 15 residues. V trimming: 7 bases; J trimming: 2 bases; junction bases outside the gene matches: 6. Germline lookup yields CDR1 MNHNY and CDR2 SVGAGI (reference sequence). The CDR3 spells CASTPTSGTYNEQFF. The CDR3 DNA reads as TGTGCCAGCACCCCGACTAGCGGAACCTACAATGAGCAGTTCTTC.

This chain uses TRBV24-1 with TRBJ2-7; 9 bases align to TRBD1. V shed 4 bases, J shed 3 bases, and the junction held 6 bases outside the gene matches. The CDR3 loop spans 15 amino acids. Looked up from germline, CDR1 is KGHDR and CDR2 is SFDVKD. The DNA for the CDR3 is TGTGCCACCAGTGACCGGGGACAGGGTATCTACGAGCAGTACTTC. It specifies CATSDRGQGIYEQYF.

The genes are TRBV2 and TRBJ1-4; 11 bases agree with TRBD1. Germline assignment: CDR1 SNHLY and CDR2 FYNNEI. The CDR3 spans 15 residues. V gave up 4 bases and J gave up 7 bases; unmatched junction bases: 5. The DNA for the CDR3 is TGTGCCAGCAGTGGGACAGGGGGCATACGTGAAAAACTGTTTTTT. It specifies CASSGTGGIREKLFF.

The V and J genes are TRBV24-1 and TRBJ2-1; 11 positions agree with TRBD2. Trimming took 4 bases from V and 7 from J; bases not matched to a gene: 5. This CDR3 region has 15 residues. Germline V gene sequence: CDR1 KGHDR, CDR2 SFDVKD. The chain's CDR3 is CATSDFSSGRNEQFF. The CDR3 region has the DNA TGTGCCACCAGTGACTTCTCTAGCGGGAGGAATGAGCAGTTCTTC.

This clonotype was recorded a few times. The gene calls are TRBV29-1 and TRBJ2-5, with D perhaps matching TRBD1 or TRBD2 (5 bases each). Germline V lookup: CDR1 SQVTM, CDR2 ANQGSEA. The V gene lost 5 bases and the J gene lost 4 bases, with 11 bases spanning the gap. The CDR3 runs 12 residues. The CDR3, as DNA: TGCAGCGTTACAGACGGGGCAGAGACCCAGTACTTC. Protein: CSVTDGAETQYF. Based on the CDR3 plus reference TRBV29-1 and TRBJ2-5, the full variable domain is SAVISQKPSRDICQRGTSLTIQCQVDSQVTMMFWYRQQPGQSLTLIATANQGSEATYESGFVIDKFPISRPNLTFSTLTVSNMSPEDSSIYLCSVTDGAETQYFGPGTRLLVL.

The table lists this clonotype with a few counts. This chain joins TRBV29-1 and TRBJ2-4; 9 positions agree with TRBD1. Germline CDR1 is SQVTM and CDR2 is ANQGSEA. V was clipped by 3 bases and J by 1 base; unmatched bases: 4. The CDR3 totals 15 residues. The CDR3 DNA reads TGCAGCGTTGATTTACAGGGGGCTGCCAAAAACATTCAGTACTTC. This codes for CSVDLQGAAKNIQYF.

This rearrangement joins TRBV10-1 to TRBJ2-4; 10 nucleotides agree with TRBD2. The closer fit of TRBJ2-7 to the DNA end suggests the J call may be wrong. This CDR3 has 20 residues. Germline values: CDR1 WNHNN, CDR2 SYGVQD (reference sequence). The CDR3 DNA follows: TGCGCCAGCAGTGAGCTAGGTAGCGGGAGGCCTGACGCTCCGATTGGCGAGCAGTACTTC. It translates to CASSELGSGRPDAPIGEQYF.

The chain uses TRBV4-1 and TRBJ2-7, with D perhaps matching TRBD1 or TRBD2 (5 bases each). With 5 bases removed from V and 6 bases from J, the gap between germline ends came to 17 bases. The V gene's germline CDR1 is MGHRA and CDR2 YSYEKL. The CDR3 loop spans 14 amino acids. The CDR3 bases are TGCGCCAGCAGCTCCCGGGACCTTCTAGCCGAGCAGTACTTC. Its protein is CASSSRDLLAEQYF.

This chain joins TRBV20-1 and TRBJ2-1; TRBD2 aligns across 10 bases. The better agreement between TRBJ2-7 and the DNA end casts doubt on the J call. Looked up from germline, CDR1 is DFQATT and CDR2 is SNEGSKA (reference sequence). The CDR3 is made up of 14 amino acids. CDR3 residues: CSARTLAGGNEQYF. The CDR3 bases are TGCAGTGCTAGGACCTTAGCGGGAGGCAATGAGCAGTACTTC.

The chain joins TRBV11-3 to TRBJ2-1; D gene unclear. The CDR3 length is 15 residues. Germline V lookup: CDR1 SGHNT, CDR2 YENEEA. The V end lost 2 bases, the J end lost 6 bases, and 14 bases lay between the germline ends. CDR3 residues: CASSLSSYEGNEQFF. DNA for the CDR3: TGTGCCAGCAGCTTATCCTCATACGAAGGCAATGAGCAGTTCTTC.

This chain joins TRBV5-4 and TRBJ2-4, with TRBD1 as a possible D gene (6 bases). Gene TRBJ2-7 matches the end of the DNA better, so the J call may be wrong. Germline V lookup: CDR1 SGHNT, CDR2 YYREEE (reference sequence). CDR3 length: 15 residues. The CDR3 region is CASSPQGLRGYEQYF. The CDR3 nucleotides read TGTGCCAGCAGCCCACAGGGATTACGGGGCTACGAGCAGTACTTC.

This clonotype has only one observation. The genes are TRBV29-1 and TRBJ2-4; TRBD1 is a possible D gene (6 bases). Per germline, CDR1 SQVTM and CDR2 ANQGSEA. The germline V and J ends were trimmed by 4 bases and 3 bases, with 22 bases remaining between them. The CDR3 sequence is 17 residues long. CDR3 amino acids: CSVALGGARGIKNIQYF. The CDR3 nucleotides are TGCAGCGTTGCACTAGGGGGAGCTAGGGGGATCAAAAACATTCAGTACTTC.

This clonotype came up once. V usage is TRBV28 and J usage is TRBJ1-5; 9 bases agree with TRBD1. V gave up 6 bases and J gave up 6 bases; unmatched junction bases: 12. Germline V gene sequence: CDR1 MDHEN, CDR2 SYDVKM. The CDR3 runs to 16 residues. The CDR3, as DNA: TGTGCCAGCAGCTCCGCTACAGGGGGCCGGGTTCAGCCCCAGCATTTT. This codes for CASSSATGGRVQPQHF.

V and J are TRBV5-1 and TRBJ1-5; the D is unclear. Germline CDR1 is SGHRS and CDR2 is YFSETQ. This CDR3 comprises 15 residues. V lost 0 bases and J lost 5, with 12 bases in between. This CDR3 is CASSLDFGRHQPQHF. The CDR3 region has the DNA TGCGCCAGCAGCTTGGACTTCGGCAGGCATCAGCCCCAGCATTTT.

This clonotype showed up just a few times. The V and J genes are TRBV9 and TRBJ2-6, with D hard to call. Germline V lookup: CDR1 SGDLS, CDR2 YYNGEE. Between the trimmed V and J ends, which lost 0 bases and 0 bases, there was a span of 7 bases. CDR3 length equals 16 residues. The CDR3 loop is CASSVDWSSGANVLTF. The CDR3 DNA sequence: TGTGCCAGCAGCGTAGATTGGAGCTCTGGGGCCAACGTCCTGACTTTC.

The CDR3 DNA sequence: TGTGCCAGCAGACTTTACCGGGTCCTCAATCAGCCCCAGCATTTT. Translating it yields CASRLYRVLNQPQHF. The J gene is TRBJ1-5, the V gene TRBV6-1; unclear D gene. V was pared by 6 bases and J by 3 bases, with 15 bases between. The V gene's germline CDR1 is MNHNS and CDR2 SASEGT. The CDR3 consists of 15 residues.

This clonotype was found a few times. V gene TRBV18 combines with J gene TRBJ1-2, with TRBD1 identical over 7 bases. This CDR3 has 13 residues. Per germline, CDR1 KGHSH and CDR2 LQKENI. V lost 4 bases to trimming and J lost 5 bases; unmatched junction nucleotides: 4. CDR3 nucleotide sequence: TGTGCCAGCTCACGGGACAGCGGGTATGGCTACACCTTC. Translation: CASSRDSGYGYTF.

The chain combines TRBV9 with TRBJ2-7; D not certain. Germline CDR1 SGDLS, CDR2 YYNGEE. V was trimmed by 3 bases and J by 7 bases, leaving 17 bases between them. The CDR3 is 14 amino acids. Here the CDR3 reads CASSAPETRQEQYF. DNA of the CDR3: TGTGCCAGCAGCGCCCCCGAGACCCGCCAAGAGCAGTACTTC.

V usage is TRBV6-4 and J usage is TRBJ2-2; TRBD2 agrees at 8 bases. Germline CDR1 and CDR2: MRHNA and SNTAGT. CDR3 size: 16 residues. V lost 5 bases and J lost 0; bases outside the gene matches: 5. In DNA form, the CDR3 reads TGTGCCAGCAGTCGGGAGGGGGGCCCGAACACCGGGGAGCTGTTTTTT. This encodes CASSREGGPNTGELFF.

This sequence joins TRBV3-1 and TRBJ2-1; 7 bases line up with TRBD2. This CDR3 region has 16 residues. Germline V gene lookup returns CDR1 LGHDT and CDR2 YNNKEL (reference sequence). The J segment lost 3 bases and the V segment lost 5 bases, leaving 10 bases of the junction unmatched. The chain's CDR3 is CASSTGRSGNYNEQFF. CDR3 bases: TGTGCCAGCAGCACGGGGAGGAGCGGGAACTACAATGAGCAGTTCTTC.

The chain carries TRBV7-2 and TRBJ2-2, with D tentatively TRBD2 (6 bases). V shed 1 base and J shed 2 bases, with 11 bases lying between them. Germline V gives CDR1 SGHTA, CDR2 FQGNSA. This CDR3 has 16 amino acids. The CDR3 nucleotides read TGTGCCAGCAGCTTAGACGGTAGCGGTAACACCGGGGAGCTGTTTTTT. It codes for CASSLDGSGNTGELFF.

The chain links TRBV4-1 to TRBJ1-2; 7 bases fit TRBD1. V shed 1 base, J shed 2 bases, and the junction held 4 bases outside the gene matches. Germline V gene data show CDR1 as MGHRA and CDR2 as YSYEKL. CDR3 size: 15 residues. CDR3 region: CASSQAGRGNYGYTF. DNA of the CDR3: TGCGCCAGCAGCCAAGCAGGCAGGGGGAACTATGGCTACACCTTC.

This clonotype showed up many times. The chain carries TRBV5-1 and TRBJ2-5, with D possibly TRBD1 on 5 matching bases. Trimming removed 2 bases from V and 1 base from J, with 12 bases in between. Germline-derived CDR1 and CDR2 are SGHRS and YFSETQ. The CDR3 is 15 amino acids. The CDR3 protein is CASSFVWGPQETQYF. The CDR3 DNA is TGCGCCAGCAGCTTCGTATGGGGCCCCCAAGAGACCCAGTACTTC.